What follows describes a single T cell receptor (beta chain). The sample comes from a study of radiotherapy plus CTLA-4 blockade in lung cancer. Here immunoSEQ multiplex PCR was the method, and the copy in TCRdb shows in-frame clones only, minus some. The table has tens of thousands of clones, less than 85% seen once; the top ten hold approximately 2.8%. V lost 4 bases to trimming and J lost 11 bases; unmatched junction nucleotides: 16. This CDR3 comprises 15 residues. Germline values: CDR1 SGHNT, CDR2 YYREEE (reference sequence). The chain has TRBV5-4 and TRBJ2-5, with 8 bases fitting TRBD1. The source of this sequence is a human donor with non-small cell lung cancer who had a complete response to radiotherapy plus ipilimumab. This sample comprised peripheral blood, obtained from a patient treated with radiotherapy plus ipilimumab. The DNA for the CDR3 is TGTGCCAGCAGCCAACCGAGCAGGGGGCAGTTTGAGCAGTACTTC. It translates to CASSQPSRGQFEQYF.